These 13 T cell receptor beta chains were all obtained from the same sample, sequenced in a study of blood T cell repertoires in COVID-19. The repertoire was sequenced with immunoSEQ multiplex PCR; TCRdb's copy has only in-frame clones and lacks some. The sample gives 350,000 to 550,000 clones, around 89% of which show up once; more than 4% is in the top ten. Sequencing used peripheral blood. These receptors came from a woman aged 25 to 45 with acute or convalescent COVID-19.

The V call is TRBV29-1, the J call TRBJ2-5; 11 nucleotides agree with TRBD1. Germline V lookup: CDR1 SQVTM, CDR2 ANQGSEA. The CDR3 contains 12 residues. V gave up 7 bases and J gave up 4 bases; unmatched junction bases: 2. CDR3 in DNA: TGCAGCGGGGGACAGGGGGTAGAGACCCAGTACTTC. It specifies CSGGQGVETQYF.

CDR3 loop: CASSRRGGGNQPQHF. As DNA, the CDR3 is TGTGCCAGTAGCCGGCGAGGAGGGGGCAATCAGCCCCAGCATTTT. V and J are TRBV19 and TRBJ1-5, with a tentative D call TRBD1 (5 bases). The CDR3 is made up of 15 amino acids. With 6 bases removed from V and 2 bases from J, the gap between germline ends came to 14 bases. The germline V gene encodes CDR1 LNHDA and CDR2 SQIVND (reference sequence).

Remarks on this clone: The identical CDR3 is also encoded by other nucleotide sequences in the sample. V and J are TRBV30 and TRBJ1-5; a weak D match, TRBD1 (5 bases). The CDR3 loop spans 13 amino acids. Germline V gives CDR1 GTSNPN, CDR2 SVGIG (reference sequence). The V end lost 2 bases, the J end lost 2 bases, and 7 bases lay between the germline ends. This chain's CDR3 is CAWSTGGNQPQHF. As DNA, the CDR3 is TGTGCCTGGAGTACGGGGGGCAATCAGCCCCAGCATTTT.

This rearrangement joins TRBV28 to TRBJ2-3, with 14 bases lining up with TRBD2. The V gene end was trimmed by 6 bases and the J gene end by 2 bases; junction bases not matched to a gene: 7. The germline V gene encodes CDR1 MDHEN and CDR2 SYDVKM. The CDR3 totals 17 residues. Here the CDR3 reads CASSRGTSGGYTDTQYF. The CDR3 DNA follows: TGTGCCAGCAGCCGTGGGACTAGCGGGGGATACACAGATACGCAGTATTTT.

The chain carries TRBV19 and TRBJ2-7; unclear D gene. Germline CDR1 is LNHDA and CDR2 is SQIVND (reference sequence). V was shortened by 3 bases and J by 1 base, with 22 bases between the two germline ends. CDR3 length: 18 residues. The CDR3 nucleotides read TGTGCCAGTAGTATCAACCTCCCAGCCGCGGCCCTTTCCTACGAGCAGTACTTC. This translates into CASSINLPAAALSYEQYF.

This sequence joins TRBV9 and TRBJ1-4; 12 bases align to TRBD1. After removal of 0 bases from V and 8 bases from J, the junction contained 5 bases not matched to a gene. The CDR3 consists of 16 residues. Germline V gene data show CDR1 as SGDLS and CDR2 as YYNGEE. CDR3 region: CASSVGLGTGGEKLFF. The CDR3 DNA sequence: TGTGCCAGCAGCGTAGGTCTTGGGACAGGGGGCGAAAAACTGTTTTTT.

The chain uses TRBV2 and TRBJ2-5; 7 nucleotides align to TRBD1. Per the germline V gene, CDR1 is SNHLY and CDR2 is FYNNEI. V lost 8 bases to trimming and J lost 5 bases; unmatched junction nucleotides: 14. This CDR3 has 15 amino acids. This CDR3 reads CASSGTVPGQETQYF. The CDR3 DNA reads TGTGCCAGCTCTGGGACAGTTCCGGGCCAGGAGACCCAGTACTTC.

The chain has TRBV9 and TRBJ2-2, with a tentative D call TRBD1 (5 bases). Germline assignment: CDR1 SGDLS and CDR2 YYNGEE. The CDR3 has 16 amino acids. Trimming took 5 bases from V and 4 from J, leaving 18 bases between them. CDR3 bases: TGTGCCAGCAGTCCCCAAAGACAGTCGGTCACCGGGGAGCTGTTTTTT. Its protein product is CASSPQRQSVTGELFF.

The chain links TRBV9 to TRBJ2-1; a possible D gene is TRBD1 (6 bases). The CDR3 runs to 13 residues. V was cut by 0 bases and J by 9 bases, with 10 bases left in between. Germline-derived CDR1 and CDR2 are SGDLS and YYNGEE. The CDR3 spells CASSVASRGEQFF. CDR3 sequence (DNA): TGTGCCAGCAGCGTAGCCAGCAGGGGTGAGCAGTTCTTC.

CDR3 amino acids: CASSSPLPDTEAFF. The CDR3 DNA sequence: TGTGCCAGCAGCTCCCCCTTACCGGACACTGAAGCTTTCTTT. This chain links TRBV28 with TRBJ1-1; D not resolved. The CDR3 runs 14 residues. V shed 6 bases and J shed 3 bases, with 14 bases lying between them. Germline CDR1 reads MDHEN; CDR2 reads SYDVKM.

The V and J genes are TRBV4-1 and TRBJ2-2; D gene ambiguous. V lost 0 bases and J lost 5, with 10 bases in between. This CDR3 has 15 amino acids. The germline V gene encodes CDR1 MGHRA and CDR2 YSYEKL. The CDR3 nucleotides read TGCGCCAGCAGCCAAGACCCCCTTGTGACCGGGGAGCTGTTTTTT. Translated: CASSQDPLVTGELFF.

The V gene is TRBV10-3, the J gene TRBJ1-2, with 11 positions matching TRBD1. V was clipped by 4 bases and J by 5 bases; unmatched bases: 6. Germline V lookup: CDR1 ENHRY, CDR2 SYGVKD. The CDR3 runs to 15 residues. The CDR3 sequence: CAISATGTGGYGYTF. The DNA for the CDR3 is TGTGCCATCAGTGCGACCGGGACAGGGGGTTATGGCTACACCTTC.

The chain has TRBV11-2 and TRBJ2-1; 7 nucleotides line up with TRBD2. J lost 6 bases, V lost 2 bases, and 7 bases had no gene match. Germline V gene data show CDR1 as SGHAT and CDR2 as FQNNGV. This CDR3 spans 15 amino acids. CDR3 bases: TGTGCCAGCAGCTTACACCGGACTAGTACCAATGAGCAGTTCTTC. It codes for CASSLHRTSTNEQFF.